Shown below are 27 T cell receptor beta chains from a single sample sequenced in a study of T cell responses to AZD1222 COVID-19 vaccine. Here immunoSEQ multiplex PCR was the method, and the copy in TCRdb shows in-frame clones only, minus some. The table lists 65,000 to 75,000 clones, about 78% of them singletons. Specimen: peripheral blood, collected 28 days after the second AZD1222 dose. These receptors were obtained from an adult who received the AZD1222 COVID-19 vaccine.

The chain carries TRBV9 and TRBJ2-1, with 9 bases aligning to TRBD2. J was trimmed by 4 bases and V by 3 bases; bases with no gene match: 11. CDR1 is SGDLS and CDR2 is YYNGEE in the germline V gene. The CDR3 loop spans 17 amino acids. The CDR3 DNA reads as TGTGCCAGCAGCGGCGGTAGCGGGAGAATAGCATACAATGAGCAGTTCTTC. The encoded protein is CASSGGSGRIAYNEQFF.

J is TRBJ2-1 and V is TRBV18, with TRBD2 identical over 8 bases. CDR1 and CDR2 (germline): KGHSH, LQKENI. The CDR3 has 15 amino acids. V lost 2 bases to trimming and J lost 5 bases; unmatched junction nucleotides: 5. DNA of the CDR3: TGTGCCAGCTCACCAGGAGGACTAGCAGACAATGAGCAGTTCTTC. Its translation is CASSPGGLADNEQFF.

The chain uses TRBV28 and TRBJ1-2; 7 bases agree with TRBD1. The CDR3 spans 15 residues. CDR1 MDHEN and CDR2 SYDVKM come from the germline V gene. Unmatched junction bases numbered 8, after V lost 1 base and J lost 6 bases. In DNA form, the CDR3 reads TGTGCCAGCAGTTTATACAGGGGAGGAGGCGATGGCTACACCTTC. It translates to CASSLYRGGGDGYTF.

This clone was detected once. The V call is TRBV12-3 or TRBV12-4, the J call TRBJ2-7; the D is unclear. Trimming removed 6 bases at V and 8 bases at J, with 14 bases between. The CDR3 spans 12 residues. The CDR3 here is CASSPTSQKQYF. CDR3 sequence (DNA): TGTGCCAGCAGCCCGACAAGTCAAAAGCAGTACTTC.

The chain carries TRBV19 and TRBJ2-7; 13 bases align to TRBD2. The CDR3 runs to 16 residues. The germline CDR1 and CDR2 sequences are LNHDA and SQIVND (reference sequence). Trimming cost V 5 bases and J 6 bases; bases outside gene matches: 10. In nucleotides, the CDR3 is TGTGCCAGTAGTGCCCTGGGACTAGCGGGGTCCGGCGAGCAGTACTTC. Its protein is CASSALGLAGSGEQYF.

V usage is TRBV4-2 and J usage is TRBJ1-4, with D tentatively TRBD1 (5 bases). CDR1 is LGHNA and CDR2 is YNFKEQ in the germline V gene. The CDR3 sequence is 16 residues long. V was shortened by 0 bases and J by 4 bases, with 12 bases between the two germline ends. The DNA for the CDR3 is TGTGCCAGCAGCCAAGATATAGGGGCTTATAATGAAAAACTGTTTTTT. This codes for CASSQDIGAYNEKLFF.

The CDR3 sequence is CASSLRVPYEQYF. The CDR3 bases are TGTGCCAGCAGTTTACGGGTCCCCTACGAGCAGTACTTC. The chain has TRBV28 and TRBJ2-7; D ambiguous. Germline values: CDR1 MDHEN, CDR2 SYDVKM. The V and J ends lost 2 bases and 2 bases respectively, with 7 bases between them. The CDR3 has 13 residues. The full variable domain, its missing parts supplied by reference TRBV28 and TRBJ2-7, is DVKVTQSSRYLVKRTGEKVFLECVQDMDHENMFWYRQDPGLGLRLIYFSYDVKMKEKGDIPEGYSVSREKKERFSLILESASTNQTSMYLCASSLRVPYEQYFGPGTRLTVT.

The CDR3, as DNA: TGTGCCAGCAGTGAACCGGCGGGGGCAGGAGAGACCCAGTACTTC. Protein: CASSEPAGAGETQYF. The rearrangement uses TRBV6-1 and TRBJ2-5; D is possibly TRBD2 (7 bases). The CDR3 contains 15 residues. Germline-derived CDR1 and CDR2 are MNHNS and SASEGT. Deletions cut 2 bases from V and 4 bases from J, with 14 bases between.

J is TRBJ2-5 and V is TRBV3-1 (or the pseudogene TRBV3-2); D unresolved. Germline CDR1 is LGHDT and CDR2 is YNNKEL (reference sequence). V was cut by 0 bases and J by 2 bases, with 10 bases left in between. This CDR3 is built from 15 residues. This CDR3 reads CASSQDYSVQETQYF. DNA for the CDR3: TGTGCCAGCAGCCAAGATTATTCGGTACAAGAGACCCAGTACTTC.

This chain links TRBV5-1 with TRBJ1-1, with a tentative D call TRBD1 (5 bases). With 0 bases removed from V and 3 bases from J, the gap between germline ends came to 9 bases. Germline V CDR1 and CDR2: SGHRS, YFSETQ. The CDR3 extends over 14 amino acids. The DNA of the CDR3 is TGCGCCAGCAGCTTGGCCCAGGGCTACACTGAAGCTTTCTTT. Protein product: CASSLAQGYTEAFF.

This CDR3 is CASSLTYYGYTF. CDR3 sequence (DNA): TGTGCCAGCAGTTTAACTTACTATGGCTACACCTTC. This chain uses TRBV28 with TRBJ1-2; D is ambiguous. Deletions cut 2 bases from V and 3 bases from J, with 4 bases between. The length of the CDR3 is 12 residues. Germline lookup yields CDR1 MDHEN and CDR2 SYDVKM.

This clone was counted once. The gene calls are TRBV19 and TRBJ2-3; D is perhaps TRBD1 (6 bases). Germline CDR1 LNHDA, CDR2 SQIVND (reference sequence). The V end was cut by 5 bases, the J end by 0 bases, with 12 bases between. The CDR3 totals 15 residues. The chain's CDR3 is CASSLQGYSTDTQYF. The CDR3 DNA reads as TGTGCCAGTAGTTTACAGGGATATAGCACAGATACGCAGTATTTT.

The V call is TRBV10-2, the J call TRBJ2-3; D is ambiguous. Deletions cut 6 bases from V and 3 bases from J, with 7 bases between. The CDR3 runs 12 residues. Germline values: CDR1 WSHSY, CDR2 SAAADI. Here the CDR3 reads CASSQTTDTQYF. Written as DNA, the CDR3 is TGCGCCAGCAGCCAAACGACAGATACGCAGTATTTT.

The chain has TRBV29-1 and TRBJ2-7; D is uncertain. The CDR3 runs to 14 residues. The ends were cut back, 5 bases at V and 0 bases at J, with 14 bases in the middle. Germline loops: CDR1 SQVTM, CDR2 ANQGSEA. CDR3 protein: CSVREAWSSYEQYF. The DNA for the CDR3 is TGCAGCGTTAGAGAGGCCTGGAGCTCCTACGAGCAGTACTTC.

The chain couples TRBV7-9 to TRBJ2-6; 9 nucleotides align to TRBD1. J was trimmed by 0 bases and V by 5 bases; bases with no gene match: 5. From germline, CDR1 is SEHNR and CDR2 FQNEAQ (reference sequence). The CDR3 totals 17 residues. CDR3 sequence reads: CASSEGTGNSGANVLTF. Written as DNA, the CDR3 is TGTGCCAGCAGCGAGGGGACAGGGAACTCTGGGGCCAACGTCCTGACTTTC. Together with reference TRBV7-9 and TRBJ2-6, the CDR3 gives the full variable domain: DTGVSQNPRHKITKRGQNVTFRCDPISEHNRLYWYRQTLGQGPEFLTYFQNEAQLEKSRLLSDRFSAERPKGSFSTLEIQRTEQGDSAMYLCASSEGTGNSGANVLTFGAGSRLTVL.

The chain carries TRBV5-6 and TRBJ2-3, with TRBD1 as a possible D gene (6 bases). The CDR3 loop spans 14 amino acids. With 0 bases removed from V and 5 bases from J, the gap between germline ends came to 10 bases. Germline V gene data show CDR1 as SGHDT and CDR2 as YYEEEE. The CDR3 DNA follows: TGTGCCAGCAGCTTGGGGGGGCTACAAGATACGCAGTATTTT. Residues: CASSLGGLQDTQYF.

A few counts support this clone. The chain recombines TRBV29-1 with TRBJ1-2; maybe TRBD1 (6 bases). This CDR3 contains 12 residues. Per the germline V gene, CDR1 is SQVTM and CDR2 is ANQGSEA. V was cut by 7 bases and J by 7 bases, with 16 bases left in between. CDR3 nucleotides: TGCAGCGCAGAAGGTCAGGGGCTTGGCTACACCTTC. Encoded protein: CSAEGQGLGYTF.

This clone was found a few times. The chain has TRBV19 and TRBJ1-2, with a possible D match to TRBD1 (6 bases). CDR3 length: 13 residues. Germline values: CDR1 LNHDA, CDR2 SQIVND (reference sequence). Trimming cost V 4 bases and J 5 bases, with 11 bases left between them. CDR3 in amino acids: CASSTTGWYGYTF. CDR3 nucleotides: TGTGCCAGTAGTACCACAGGGTGGTATGGCTACACCTTC.

This rearrangement joins TRBV7-9 to TRBJ1-4, with D possibly matching TRBD1 (5 bases). This CDR3 spans 16 amino acids. Trimming stripped 4 bases from V and 8 bases from J, with 20 bases between. Germline CDR1 and CDR2: SEHNR and FQNEAQ (reference sequence). The CDR3 is CASSSRLRDSREKLFF. The CDR3, as DNA: TGTGCCAGCAGCTCGAGGCTCCGAGACAGTCGAGAAAAACTGTTTTTT.

The chain is built from TRBV28 and TRBJ2-3; D is unresolved. CDR1 and CDR2 from the germline V gene are MDHEN and SYDVKM. Trimming took 3 bases from V and 5 from J, leaving 6 bases between them. The CDR3 sequence is 12 residues long. The CDR3 DNA sequence: TGTGCCAGCAGTTTTACCCAAGATACGCAGTATTTT. Translation gives CASSFTQDTQYF.

This clone showed up just once. This rearrangement joins TRBV9 to TRBJ2-3; 7 bases are shared with TRBD1. Trimming removed 3 bases from V and 0 bases from J; junction bases left unmatched: 7. This CDR3 comprises 16 residues. In germline, CDR1 is SGDLS, CDR2 YYNGEE. The DNA of the CDR3 is TGTGCCAGCAGCGCCCGGGACAGAACTAGCACAGATACGCAGTATTTT. This translates into CASSARDRTSTDTQYF. Based on the CDR3 plus reference TRBV9 and TRBJ2-3, the full variable domain is DSGVTQTPKHLITATGQRVTLRCSPRSGDLSVYWYQQSLDQGLQFLIQYYNGEERAKGNILERFSAQQFPDLHSELNLSSLELGDSALYFCASSARDRTSTDTQYFGPGTRLTVL.

This chain joins TRBV7-9 and TRBJ2-5; D possibly corresponds to TRBD2 (5 bases). V shed 4 bases and J shed 2 bases, with 11 bases lying between them. This CDR3 has 14 residues. CDR1 and CDR2 from the germline V gene are SEHNR and FQNEAQ (reference sequence). This CDR3 reads CASSSTERQETQYF. For the CDR3, the DNA is TGTGCCAGCAGCTCCACTGAGCGGCAAGAGACCCAGTACTTC.

The V gene is TRBV3-1 (or the pseudogene TRBV3-2), the J gene TRBJ1-3, with D unclear. Trimming shortened V by 4 bases and J by 3 bases, and 7 bases separated the two germline ends. This CDR3 is built from 13 residues. Germline values: CDR1 LGHDT, CDR2 YNNKEL (reference sequence). CDR3 nucleotide sequence: TGTGCCAGCAGCCGTGCGGATGGAAACACCATATATTTT. The encoded protein is CASSRADGNTIYF.

The V and J genes are TRBV30 and TRBJ2-1; D is possibly TRBD1 (6 bases). Germline CDR1 GTSNPN, CDR2 SVGIG (reference sequence). The CDR3 is 13 residues long. Trimming removed 7 bases from V and 6 bases from J, with 16 bases in between. The chain's CDR3 is CASSPRGLNEQFF. In nucleotides, the CDR3 is TGTGCCTCCTCCCCCAGGGGCCTCAATGAGCAGTTCTTC. The complete variable domain, with remaining parts taken from reference TRBV30 and TRBJ2-1, reads SQTIHQWPATLVQPVGSPLSLECTVEGTSNPNLYWYRQAAGRGLQLLFYSVGIGQISSEVPQNLSASRPQDRQFILSSKKLLLSDSGFYLCASSPRGLNEQFFGPGTRLTVL.

The rearrangement uses TRBV5-8 and TRBJ2-7; 10 nucleotides match TRBD2. V lost 3 bases, J lost 7 bases, and 10 bases stayed unmatched. The CDR3 has 15 residues. Germline CDR1 reads SGHTS; CDR2 reads YDEGEE. In nucleotides, the CDR3 is TGTGCCAGCAGCTCAACTTTTAGCGGGAGGTGGGAGCAGTACTTC. Amino acids: CASSSTFSGRWEQYF.

The V and J genes are TRBV29-1 and TRBJ2-7, with a tentative D call TRBD1 (5 bases). This CDR3 comprises 12 residues. CDR1 and CDR2 (germline): SQVTM, ANQGSEA. V lost 4 bases and J lost 6, with 13 bases in between. As DNA, the CDR3 is TGCAGCGTTGTACAGGTTGTAGGCGAGCAGTACTTC. Residues: CSVVQVVGEQYF.

The chain carries TRBV7-9 and TRBJ1-5, with D possibly matching TRBD1 (5 bases). The CDR3 totals 14 residues. Germline lookup yields CDR1 SEHNR and CDR2 FQNEAQ (reference sequence). Trimming removed 5 bases from V and 3 bases from J, with 11 bases in between. For the CDR3, the DNA is TGTGCCAGCAGCCGGGGCCTCGTCAATCAGCCCCAGCATTTT. Amino acid sequence: CASSRGLVNQPQHF.